This is a list of T cell receptor beta chains from one sample in a study of blood T cell repertoires in COVID-19. The assay was immunoSEQ multiplex PCR, and TCRdb's table has in-frame clones only and misses some. The sample lists under 250,000 clones; around four fifths were seen once. The material sequenced was peripheral blood. The receptors shown here come from a middle-aged man with acute or convalescent COVID-19. CDR3s include the opening cysteine and the closing phenylalanine or tryptophan. D genes are given only for firm matches. The size of a clone is reported for some rows only, either as once, few or many, or as a class for expanded clones.

D: TRBD2; size: -; V: TRBV7-3; J: TRBJ2-5; DNA: TGTGCCAGCAGCCCAGACGGGGGGGGCGTGGGCGGAGAGACCCAGTACTTC; CDR3: CASSPDGGGVGGETQYF
D: TRBD1; size: once; V: TRBV23-1; J: TRBJ2-7; DNA: TGCGCCAGCAGTGGGTCGACAGGGGAGCAGCGGACTTTCTCCTACGAGCAGTACTTC; CDR3: CASSGSTGEQRTFSYEQYF
D: -; size: -; V: TRBV28; J: TRBJ1-1; DNA: TGTGCCAGCAGTCTACTCGGGGGGGAGTCCCTCTTCGGCCCTGAAGCTTTCTTT; CDR3: CASSLLGGESLFGPEAFF
D: -; size: -; V: TRBV7-9; J: TRBJ1-5; DNA: TGTGCCAGCAGTCAACTTAGCAATCAGCCCCAGCATTTT; CDR3: CASSQLSNQPQHF
D: TRBD2; size: -; V: TRBV9; J: TRBJ2-5; DNA: TGTGCCAGCAGCGTAGCGCTGGGGAGGGTGACCCAGTACTTC; CDR3: CASSVALGRVTQYF
D: TRBD2; size: -; V: TRBV27; J: TRBJ2-7; DNA: TGTGCCAGCAGTTCAGGGCTAGCGGGTTATTCCTACGAGCAGTACTTC; CDR3: CASSSGLAGYSYEQYF
D: TRBD1; size: -; V: TRBV5-6; J: TRBJ2-5; DNA: TGTGCCAGCAGCCCCCCGACAGGGGCTAAAGAGACCCAGTACTTC; CDR3: CASSPPTGAKETQYF
D: TRBD1; size: -; V: TRBV7-8; J: TRBJ2-1; DNA: TGTGCCAGCAGCCTACAGGGGAGCACCTCCTACAATGAGCAGTTCTTC; CDR3: CASSLQGSTSYNEQFF
D: -; size: -; V: TRBV18; J: TRBJ2-1; DNA: TGTGCCAGCTCACGAGCGGGTCACCCGGATGAGCAGTTCTTC; CDR3: CASSRAGHPDEQFF
D: TRBD2; size: -; V: TRBV6-4; J: TRBJ2-1; DNA: TGTGCCAGCAGTGACTCGGGACTAGCTTCCAATGAGCAGTTCTTC; CDR3: CASSDSGLASNEQFF
D: TRBD1; size: -; V: TRBV4-3; J: TRBJ1-2; DNA: TGCGCCAGCAGCCGTGGGACAGGGAGGTCTCTTAACTATGGCTACACCTTC; CDR3: CASSRGTGRSLNYGYTF
D: -; size: -; V: TRBV12-3/TRBV12-4; J: TRBJ1-1; DNA: TGTGCCAGCAGTTTAAGGGGAACCACTGAAGCTTTCTTT; CDR3: CASSLRGTTEAFF
D: -; size: -; V: TRBV7-6; J: TRBJ2-2; DNA: TGTGCCAGCAGCTTAGTCCGGACAGATAACACCGGGGAGCTGTTTTTT; CDR3: CASSLVRTDNTGELFF
D: -; size: -; V: TRBV2; J: TRBJ1-4; DNA: TGTGCCAGCAGTGAAACGGGGGAGGAAAAACTGTTTTTT; CDR3: CASSETGEEKLFF
D: -; size: -; V: TRBV7-2; J: TRBJ1-2; DNA: TGTGCCAGCAGCTTACAAACAGTGAGTGGCTACACCTTC; CDR3: CASSLQTVSGYTF
D: -; size: few; V: TRBV21-1; J: TRBJ1-3; DNA: TGTGCCAGCAGCATTTCTCGGAGATGCTCTGGAAACACCATATATTTT; CDR3: CASSISRRCSGNTIYF
D: TRBD1; size: once; V: TRBV7-2; J: TRBJ2-5; DNA: TGTGCCAGCAGCTCGTGGACAGGGGGCGCAGAGACCCAGTACTTC; CDR3: CASSSWTGGAETQYF
D: -; size: -; V: TRBV9; J: TRBJ1-1; DNA: TGTGCCAGCAGCGGGGACGGGACTCGGTCTGAAGCTTTCTTT; CDR3: CASSGDGTRSEAFF
D: -; size: -; V: TRBV27; J: TRBJ1-1; DNA: TGTGCCAGCAGTTTAACTGGGGGCCTTGAAGCTTTCTTT; CDR3: CASSLTGGLEAFF
D: -; size: -; V: TRBV5-1; J: TRBJ1-1; DNA: TGCGCCAGCAGCTTCGGCAGGGTCACTGAAGCTTTCTTT; CDR3: CASSFGRVTEAFF
D: -; size: -; V: TRBV11-2; J: TRBJ2-7; DNA: TGTGCCAGCAGCGGGGGGGCGACAGGGGCCTCCTACGAGCAGTACTTC; CDR3: CASSGGATGASYEQYF
D: -; size: -; V: TRBV19; J: TRBJ1-1; DNA: TGTGCCAGTAGTCCACAGGCATTGAACACTGAAGCTTTCTTT; CDR3: CASSPQALNTEAFF
D: -; size: -; V: TRBV19; J: TRBJ2-1; DNA: TGTGCCAGTAGTGCCGGCTACAATGAGCAGTTCTTC; CDR3: CASSAGYNEQFF
D: -; size: -; V: TRBV7-6; J: TRBJ1-2; DNA: TGTGCCAGCAGCCCCCTAAGCTATGGCTACACCTTC; CDR3: CASSPLSYGYTF
D: TRBD1; size: -; V: TRBV27; J: TRBJ1-5; DNA: TGTGCCAGCAGTTTATCTACAGGGGGCAATCAGCCCCAGCATTTT; CDR3: CASSLSTGGNQPQHF
D: -; size: -; V: TRBV11-3; J: TRBJ1-1; DNA: TGTGCCAGCAGCTTAGCCAGGGACACTGAAGCTTTCTTT; CDR3: CASSLARDTEAFF
D: -; size: many; V: TRBV19; J: TRBJ1-5; DNA: TGTGCCAGTAGTATAGCTACACGGGTATTGCCCCAGCATTTT; CDR3: CASSIATRVLPQHF
D: -; size: -; V: TRBV10-1; J: TRBJ2-2; DNA: TGCGCCAGCAGTGAGTCCGGCGGGGAGCTGTTTTTT; CDR3: CASSESGGELFF
D: TRBD1; size: -; V: TRBV11-1; J: TRBJ1-1; DNA: TGTGCCAGCAGCTTGCAGGGGGCGGCCACTGAAGCTTTCTTT; CDR3: CASSLQGAATEAFF
D: -; size: once; V: TRBV30; J: TRBJ1-1; DNA: TGTGCCTGGGCTTTAACATGGTCGGGGTTAGGGAACACTGAAGCTTTCTTT; CDR3: CAWALTWSGLGNTEAFF
D: TRBD2; size: -; V: TRBV5-1; J: TRBJ2-1; DNA: TGCGCCAGCAGCCCCCATCAGCGGGAGGGAGGGAATGAGCAGTTCTTC; CDR3: CASSPHQREGGNEQFF
D: -; size: once; V: TRBV27; J: TRBJ1-5; DNA: TGTGCCAGCAGCCCTCGGGATCAGCCCCAGCATTTT; CDR3: CASSPRDQPQHF